The 27 T cell receptor beta chains reported below all come from one sample, sequenced in a study of cytomegalovirus exposure and HLA in healthy donors. The PCR had 60 Vbeta and 13 Jbeta primers. Measured with immunoSEQ multiplex PCR; TCRdb has only the in-frame clones, and not every one. Of about 190,000 clones in the sample, 80% were seen once. The sample comprised PBMCs. Every receptor here comes from a woman aged 40 to 50 in good health and CMV-seronegative.

The rearrangement uses TRBV11-3 and TRBJ1-5; 8 bases agree with TRBD1. With V trimmed by 3 bases and J by 6 bases, 1 base remained unmatched. The CDR3 is 13 residues long. CDR1 is SGHNT and CDR2 is YENEEA in the germline V gene. CDR3 nucleotides: TGTGCCAGCAGCTTGACAGGGGTTCAGCCCCAGCATTTT. Translated, it gives CASSLTGVQPQHF.

With regard to this clone: A read error may produce the germline difference seen at one junction end. The chain joins TRBV5-1 to TRBJ1-2; 8 bases match TRBD1. Germline CDR1 SGHRS, CDR2 YFSETQ. The CDR3 has 13 residues. CDR3 sequence: CASSPGQGYVYTF. In nucleotides, the CDR3 is TGCGCCAGCAGCCCTGGACAGGGATATGTCTACACCTTC. The entire variable domain, with the rest obtained from reference TRBV5-1 and TRBJ1-2, is as follows: KAGVTQTPRYLIKTRGQQVTLSCSPISGHRSVSWYQQTPGQGLQFLFEYFSETQRNKGNFPGRFSGRQFSNSRSEMNVSTLELGDSALYLCASSPGQGYVYTFGSGTRLTVV.

This rearrangement joins TRBV18 to TRBJ2-1, with TRBD1 matching 9 bases. Looked up from germline, CDR1 is KGHSH and CDR2 is LQKENI. The CDR3 is 16 residues long. With 3 bases clipped from V and 6 bases from J, the junction kept 9 bases outside the gene matches. The CDR3 spells CASSPNPATGGNEQFF. The CDR3 DNA follows: TGTGCCAGCTCACCCAACCCCGCGACAGGGGGCAATGAGCAGTTCTTC.

The rearrangement links TRBV5-1 to TRBJ2-3, with 10 positions matching TRBD2. The CDR3 contains 15 residues. V was clipped by 7 bases and J by 2 bases; unmatched bases: 7. Per germline, CDR1 SGHRS and CDR2 YFSETQ. CDR3 residues: CASGSGRAPTDTQYF. CDR3 in DNA: TGCGCCAGCGGAAGCGGGAGGGCCCCCACAGATACGCAGTATTTT.

The chain joins TRBV5-1 to TRBJ2-5; TRBD1 might be the D (7 bases). The CDR3 extends over 16 amino acids. V was shortened by 2 bases and J by 2 bases, with 16 bases between the two germline ends. The germline gives CDR1 SGHRS, CDR2 YFSETQ. CDR3 sequence reads: CASSFPRGAHQETQYF. The DNA of the CDR3 is TGCGCCAGCAGCTTCCCCAGGGGGGCCCATCAAGAGACCCAGTACTTC.

V and J are TRBV6-5 and TRBJ2-5, with a possible D match to TRBD1 (6 bases). CDR3 length: 14 amino acids. Per germline, CDR1 MNHEY and CDR2 SVGAGI. Deletions cut 4 bases from V and 2 bases from J, with 11 bases between. CDR3 nucleotide sequence: TGTGCCAGCAGTTGGATGGGGGCTCAAGAGACCCAGTACTTC. This translates into CASSWMGAQETQYF.

This chain connects TRBV10-3 to TRBJ2-1; TRBD2 matches 10 bases. Germline V lookup: CDR1 ENHRY, CDR2 SYGVKD. The CDR3 extends over 17 amino acids. The J segment lost 2 bases and the V segment lost 3 bases, leaving 7 bases of the junction unmatched. CDR3 nucleotides: TGTGCCATCAGTGAATTGGCTAGCGGGAGTCCCTACAATGAGCAGTTCTTC. The encoded protein is CAISELASGSPYNEQFF.

V usage is TRBV4-3 and J usage is TRBJ1-2, with D possibly being TRBD1 (6 bases). CDR1 is LGHNA, CDR2 YSLEER, per germline. The CDR3 sequence is 13 residues long. With 0 bases removed from V and 6 bases from J, the gap between germline ends came to 8 bases. CDR3 region: CASSQDRGNGYTF. The CDR3 DNA reads as TGCGCCAGCAGCCAAGATAGGGGGAATGGCTACACCTTC.

The V gene is TRBV29-1, the J gene TRBJ1-4; D not certain. This CDR3 is 12 amino acids long. V lost 0 bases and J 8 bases, leaving 7 bases between the germline ends. CDR1 is SQVTM, CDR2 ANQGSEA, per germline. In DNA form, the CDR3 reads TGCAGCGTTGAAGACAGCGGGGAAAAACTGTTTTTT. Amino acid sequence: CSVEDSGEKLFF.

The chain links TRBV14 to TRBJ2-1; 7 nucleotides match TRBD2. Germline V gene sequence: CDR1 SGHDN, CDR2 FVKESK. This CDR3 is built from 16 residues. The ends lost 4 bases at V and 0 bases at J; junction bases unmatched: 6. The CDR3 reads CASSLRLAFSYNEQFF. DNA for the CDR3: TGTGCCAGCAGCCTACGACTAGCATTCTCCTACAATGAGCAGTTCTTC.

In its sample, this clone was seen once. The chain combines TRBV30 with TRBJ2-7; D may be TRBD2 (5 bases). The CDR3 loop spans 11 amino acids. CDR1 and CDR2 (germline): GTSNPN, SVGIG (reference sequence). Trimming took off 3 bases at V and 2 bases at J, with 5 bases between the two ends. The CDR3, as DNA: TGTGCCTGGAGCGGGGCCTACGAGCAGTACTTC. Its protein product is CAWSGAYEQYF. The complete variable domain, with remaining parts taken from reference TRBV30 and TRBJ2-7, reads SQTIHQWPATLVQPVGSPLSLECTVEGTSNPNLYWYRQAAGRGLQLLFYSVGIGQISSEVPQNLSASRPQDRQFILSSKKLLLSDSGFYLCAWSGAYEQYFGPGTRLTVT.

This clone appeared a few times. V usage is TRBV6-5 and J usage is TRBJ1-1, with D tentatively TRBD1 (6 bases). V dropped 7 bases and J dropped 0 bases, with 9 bases sitting between them. The CDR3 is 13 amino acids. The germline V gene has CDR1 MNHEY and CDR2 SVGAGI. The CDR3 spells CASTGTMNTEAFF. The CDR3 bases are TGTGCCAGCACTGGGACAATGAACACTGAAGCTTTCTTT.

This chain links TRBV19 with TRBJ2-5, with 8 positions matching TRBD2. The germline gives CDR1 LNHDA, CDR2 SQIVND (reference sequence). The CDR3 is 16 residues long. The ends lost 3 bases at V and 5 bases at J; junction bases unmatched: 11. The CDR3 spells CASSILYASGLETQYF. CDR3 sequence (DNA): TGTGCCAGTAGTATCTTGTACGCTAGCGGGTTGGAGACCCAGTACTTC.

The chain has TRBV14 and TRBJ2-1; 14 bases fit TRBD2. This CDR3 comprises 19 residues. The junction had 15 bases not matched to a gene; V was cut back by 4 bases and J by 7 bases. Germline CDR1 SGHDN, CDR2 FVKESK. The CDR3 loop is CASSPYTRLAGGLENEQFF. The CDR3 region has the DNA TGTGCCAGCAGCCCCTATACCAGACTAGCGGGAGGGCTGGAGAATGAGCAGTTCTTC.

CDR3 in amino acids: CASSVATPRGANVLTF. In DNA form, the CDR3 reads TGTGCCAGCAGCGTAGCTACCCCTAGGGGGGCCAACGTCCTGACTTTC. The rearrangement joins TRBV9 to TRBJ2-6; no reliable D call. Germline CDR1 SGDLS, CDR2 YYNGEE. Trimming took off 0 bases at V and 4 bases at J, with 11 bases between the two ends. The CDR3 is 16 residues long.

The chain couples TRBV6-6 to TRBJ1-1, with TRBD1 identical over 7 bases. J gave up 2 bases and V 7 bases, and 7 bases lay outside the gene matches. The CDR3 sequence is 14 residues long. From germline, CDR1 is MNHNY and CDR2 SVGAGI (reference sequence). The DNA of the CDR3 is TGTGCCAGCATTCTAACAGGGGTCAACACTGAAGCTTTCTTT. Encoded protein: CASILTGVNTEAFF.

This clone was seen once. The chain combines TRBV6-5 with TRBJ2-3; 8 bases align to TRBD2. From germline, CDR1 is MNHEY and CDR2 SVGAGI. Unmatched junction bases numbered 9, after V lost 5 bases and J lost 11 bases. The CDR3 contains 13 residues. This chain's CDR3 is CASSRVSGMKQYF. Written as DNA, the CDR3 is TGTGCCAGCAGTCGTGTTAGCGGGATGAAGCAGTATTTT.

The J gene is TRBJ1-1, the V gene TRBV4-1, with D possibly matching TRBD1 (5 bases). This CDR3 spans 15 amino acids. Trimming took 6 bases from V and 4 from J, leaving 18 bases between them. Looked up from germline, CDR1 is MGHRA and CDR2 is YSYEKL. CDR3 sequence: CASSRESAGRTEAFF. In nucleotides, the CDR3 is TGCGCCAGCAGTAGAGAGTCGGCAGGGCGCACTGAAGCTTTCTTT.

CDR3 sequence: CASSQEAAPLYNEQFF. CDR3 in DNA: TGTGCCAGCAGCCAAGAGGCTGCCCCCCTTTACAATGAGCAGTTCTTC. The chain links TRBV4-2 to TRBJ2-1; no clear D. V was cut by 0 bases and J by 4 bases, with 13 bases left in between. There are 16 residues in the CDR3. CDR1 LGHNA and CDR2 YNFKEQ come from the germline V gene.

The chain carries TRBV9 and TRBJ1-3; D ambiguous. V was cut by 0 bases and J by 6 bases, with 7 bases left in between. In germline, CDR1 is SGDLS, CDR2 YYNGEE. The CDR3 totals 13 residues. DNA for the CDR3: TGTGCCAGCAGCGTAGGACGGGAAAACACCATATATTTT. This sequence encodes CASSVGRENTIYF.

The chain links TRBV11-3 to TRBJ2-1; 12 bases fit TRBD2. The germline V gene has CDR1 SGHNT and CDR2 YENEEA. This CDR3 is built from 19 residues. V shed 4 bases and J 5 bases; nucleotides not matched to a gene: 15. CDR3 nucleotide sequence: TGTGCCAGCAGCTCACTAGCGGGAGGCCGCGGGATGAATAACAATGAGCAGTTCTTC. Its protein is CASSSLAGGRGMNNNEQFF. The full variable domain, rest sourced from reference TRBV11-3 and TRBJ2-1, is EAGVVQSPRYKIIEKKQPVAFWCNPISGHNTLYWYLQNLGQGPELLIRYENEEAVDDSQLPKDRFSAERLKGVDSTLKIQPAELGDSAVYLCASSSLAGGRGMNNNEQFFGPGTRLTVL.

V usage is TRBV11-2 and J usage is TRBJ1-2; D is unresolved. Trimming left V 4 bases short and J 2 bases short, with 8 bases between. The V gene's germline CDR1 is SGHAT and CDR2 FQNNGV. The CDR3 extends over 13 amino acids. CDR3 sequence: CASSSQENYGYTF. The CDR3, as DNA: TGTGCCAGCAGCTCGCAGGAAAACTATGGCTACACCTTC.

V usage is TRBV11-3 and J usage is TRBJ2-7; D gene unclear. V was cut by 4 bases and J by 3 bases, with 4 bases left in between. In germline, CDR1 is SGHNT, CDR2 YENEEA. This CDR3 comprises 11 residues. The CDR3 protein is CASSYYYEQYF. The CDR3 DNA reads TGTGCCAGCAGCTACTACTACGAGCAGTACTTC.

The gene calls are TRBV7-2 and TRBJ1-2; possibly TRBD1 for D (5 bases). V was clipped by 6 bases and J by 1 base, with 9 bases between them. The CDR3 is made up of 13 amino acids. From germline, CDR1 is SGHTA and CDR2 FQGNSA. This CDR3 reads CASSPDSNYGYTF. CDR3 DNA sequence: TGTGCCAGCAGTCCAGACAGTAACTATGGCTACACCTTC. The full variable domain, rest sourced from reference TRBV7-2 and TRBJ1-2, is GAGVSQSPSNKVTEKGKDVELRCDPISGHTALYWYRQSLGQGLEFLIYFQGNSAPDKSGLPSDRFSAERTGGSVSTLTIQRTQQEDSAVYLCASSPDSNYGYTFGSGTRLTVV.

The CDR3: CASSTRTGNTEAFF. CDR3 DNA: TGTGCCAGCAGCACCCGGACAGGGAACACTGAAGCTTTCTTT. The chain joins TRBV7-3 to TRBJ1-1, with 7 bases identical to TRBD1. The CDR3 sequence is 14 residues long. With 5 bases clipped from V and 1 base from J, the junction kept 4 bases outside the gene matches. Germline CDR1 SGHTA, CDR2 FQGTGA.

The V and J genes are TRBV7-2 and TRBJ1-1, with a tentative D call TRBD1 (5 bases). Germline CDR1 and CDR2: SGHTA and FQGNSA. Trimming took off 2 bases at V and 2 bases at J, with 12 bases between the two ends. The CDR3 spans 15 residues. The CDR3, as DNA: TGTGCCAGCAGCTTATATGCAGGGCTCAACACTGAAGCTTTCTTT. It translates to CASSLYAGLNTEAFF.

The V call is TRBV6-4, the J call TRBJ2-1; 11 nucleotides agree with TRBD2. The germline gives CDR1 MRHNA, CDR2 SNTAGT. V was pared by 4 bases and J by 10 bases, with 9 bases of the junction left unmatched. The CDR3 consists of 15 residues. The CDR3 DNA sequence: TGTGCCAGCAGTGGGTTAGCGGGAGGGCCCAGCGAGCAGTTCTTC. As protein: CASSGLAGGPSEQFF.